This paragraph reports one TCR beta chain. The treatment here: roughly 18 received Ad26.COV2.S at low or high dose, single or two shots; about 5 received placebo; per-sample allocation not given. On day 63 after the first injection, vaccine and placebo recipients gave samples. The CDR3 runs to 15 residues. CDR1 is SGHDT, CDR2 YYEEEE, per germline. Trimming at V came to 0 bases and at J to 6 bases, leaving 8 bases not matched to a gene. Sequenced by immunoSEQ multiplex PCR; TCRdb stores in-frame clones only, minus some. The profile shows roughly 450,000 clones, 75% to 95% of them singletons. These data originate in a study of Ad26.COV2.S vaccination and SARS-CoV-2 variants. On the study more broadly: Ad26.COV2.S was injected intramuscularly once or twice, 56 days apart.

The origin of this receptor is a person between 18 and 60 years old who received the Ad26.COV2.S COVID-19 vaccine or a placebo. The chain combines TRBV5-6 with TRBJ1-2; 7 bases map to TRBD1. The input for sequencing was peripheral blood, taken in a trial of Ad26.COV2.S vaccine versus placebo. CDR3 nucleotide sequence: TGTGCCAGCAGCTTGGAGGCAGGGGGGGCCCATGGCTACACCTTC. Translated: CASSLEAGGAHGYTF.